A single sample gave rise to the 7 T cell receptor beta chains below, sequenced in a study of cytomegalovirus exposure and HLA in healthy donors. The study ran its PCR with 60 Vbeta and 13 Jbeta primers. Produced via immunoSEQ multiplex PCR; TCRdb's table is partial and in-frame only. The sample has 84,000 or so clones, about 81% seen once; the top ten hold 2.4%. Sequencing was performed on PBMCs. These receptors were collected from a woman aged 45-65 years in good health and CMV-seronegative.

V and J are TRBV2 and TRBJ2-1, with TRBD2 matching 7 bases. This CDR3 comprises 14 residues. V was pared by 2 bases and J by 16 bases, with 14 bases of the junction left unmatched. Germline lookup yields CDR1 SNHLY and CDR2 FYNNEI. Here the CDR3 DNA reads TGTGCCAGCAGTGAACAAGCGGGACTCGCCCCGGCCTTCTTC. It yields the protein CASSEQAGLAPAFF.

This rearrangement joins TRBV6-5 to TRBJ1-1, with 8 bases that match TRBD1. This CDR3 is built from 12 residues. The V segment lost 4 bases and the J segment 10 bases; nucleotides outside the gene matches: 5. Germline V gene lookup returns CDR1 MNHEY and CDR2 SVGAGI. The CDR3 sequence: CASSSRTGRAFF. CDR3 coding DNA: TGTGCCAGCAGTTCCCGGACAGGGAGAGCTTTCTTT.

There are a few counts of this clone. The chain is built from TRBV6-1 and TRBJ2-3, with TRBD1 matching over 9 bases. V was clipped by 3 bases and J by 2 bases; unmatched bases: 9. Per germline, CDR1 MNHNS and CDR2 SASEGT. The CDR3 is made up of 17 amino acids. As DNA, the CDR3 is TGTGCCAGCAGTGATTTATTGGGACAGGGCAACACAGATACGCAGTATTTT. Its translation is CASSDLLGQGNTDTQYF.

CDR3 residues: CASRPFDRPYEQYV. CDR3 bases: TGTGCCAGCAGACCCTTCGACAGGCCCTACGAGCAGTACGTC. The chain combines TRBV27 with TRBJ2-7; D is possibly TRBD1 (6 bases). CDR1 and CDR2 (germline): MNHEY, SMNVEV (reference sequence). The CDR3 totals 14 residues. Trimming removed 6 bases from V and 2 bases from J, with 14 bases in between.

The chain has TRBV6-5 and TRBJ2-2, with D maybe TRBD1 (6 bases). This CDR3 has 16 residues. V lost 0 bases, J lost 6 bases, and 14 bases lay in between. The V gene's germline CDR1 is MNHEY and CDR2 SVGAGI. The CDR3 region has the DNA TGTGCCAGCAGTTACTCAGTGAGGGGGTCCCCCGGGGAGCTGTTTTTT. It translates to CASSYSVRGSPGELFF.

J is TRBJ1-1 and V is TRBV29-1, with D perhaps matching TRBD1 (5 bases). This CDR3 contains 13 residues. Germline V CDR1 and CDR2: SQVTM, ANQGSEA. V was shortened by 0 bases and J by 4 bases, with 9 bases between the two germline ends. The CDR3 here is CSVEDQGGTEAFF. The CDR3 DNA reads TGCAGCGTTGAAGATCAGGGTGGCACTGAAGCTTTCTTT.

This clone was picked up one time. The rearrangement joins TRBV4-3 to TRBJ1-4, with D tentatively TRBD1 (5 bases). The CDR3 covers 19 residues. Between the trimmed V and J ends, which lost 0 bases and 8 bases, there was a span of 25 bases. Germline assignment: CDR1 LGHNA and CDR2 YSLEER. The CDR3: CASSQDLPGLVSESEKLFF. CDR3 nucleotides: TGCGCCAGCAGCCAAGATTTACCAGGGCTGGTGTCGGAATCGGAAAAACTGTTTTTT.